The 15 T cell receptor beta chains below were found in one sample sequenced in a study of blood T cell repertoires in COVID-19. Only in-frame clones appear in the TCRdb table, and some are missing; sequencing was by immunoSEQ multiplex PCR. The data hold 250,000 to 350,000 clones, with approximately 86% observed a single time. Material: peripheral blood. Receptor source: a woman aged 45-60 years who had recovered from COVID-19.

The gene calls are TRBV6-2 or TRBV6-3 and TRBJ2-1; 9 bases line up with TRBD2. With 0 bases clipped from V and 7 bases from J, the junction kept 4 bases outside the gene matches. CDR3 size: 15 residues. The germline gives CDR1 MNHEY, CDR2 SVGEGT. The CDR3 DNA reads TGTGCCAGCAGTTACTCGGCGGGGGGGAGGAATGAGCAGTTCTTC. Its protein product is CASSYSAGGRNEQFF.

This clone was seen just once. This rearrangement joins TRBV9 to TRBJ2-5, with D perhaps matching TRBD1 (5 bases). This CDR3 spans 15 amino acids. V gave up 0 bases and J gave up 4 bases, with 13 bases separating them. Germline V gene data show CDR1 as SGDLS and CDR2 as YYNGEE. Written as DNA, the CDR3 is TGTGCCAGCAGCGTAGGGGGCATGGATGGAGAGACCCAGTACTTC. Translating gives CASSVGGMDGETQYF.

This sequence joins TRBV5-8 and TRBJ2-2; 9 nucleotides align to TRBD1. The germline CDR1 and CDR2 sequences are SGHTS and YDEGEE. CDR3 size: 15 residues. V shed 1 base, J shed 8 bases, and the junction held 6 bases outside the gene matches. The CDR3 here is CASSLYRGPSGELFF. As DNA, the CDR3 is TGTGCCAGCAGCTTGTACAGGGGGCCCTCTGGGGAGCTGTTTTTT.

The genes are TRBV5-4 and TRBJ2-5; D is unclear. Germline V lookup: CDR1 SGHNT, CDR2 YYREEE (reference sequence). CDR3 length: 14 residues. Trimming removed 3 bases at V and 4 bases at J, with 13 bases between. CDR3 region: CASSSTRQVETQYF. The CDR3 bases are TGTGCCAGCAGCTCTACCCGTCAGGTAGAGACCCAGTACTTC.

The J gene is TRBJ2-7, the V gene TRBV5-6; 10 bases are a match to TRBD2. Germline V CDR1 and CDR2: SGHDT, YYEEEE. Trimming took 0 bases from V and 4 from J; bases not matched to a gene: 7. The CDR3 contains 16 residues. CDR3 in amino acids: CASSLEASGGGYEQYF. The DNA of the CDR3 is TGTGCCAGCAGCTTGGAGGCTAGCGGGGGCGGATACGAGCAGTACTTC.

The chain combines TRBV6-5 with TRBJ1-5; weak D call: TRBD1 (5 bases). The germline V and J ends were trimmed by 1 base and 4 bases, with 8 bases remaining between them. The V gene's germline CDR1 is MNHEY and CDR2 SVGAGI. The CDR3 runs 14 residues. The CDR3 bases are TGTGCCAGCAGTTACTGGGGGGGAAATCAGCCCCAGCATTTT. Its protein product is CASSYWGGNQPQHF.

CDR3 nucleotide sequence: TGTGCTAGCGGAGGGGCCGGGAAGCCCTCGGGGGCCAACGTCCTGACTTTC. As protein: CASGGAGKPSGANVLTF. The V call is TRBV7-7, the J call TRBJ2-6, with a weak D call TRBD2 (6 bases). The CDR3 length is 17 residues. CDR1 is SSHAT and CDR2 is FNYEAQ in the germline V gene (reference sequence).

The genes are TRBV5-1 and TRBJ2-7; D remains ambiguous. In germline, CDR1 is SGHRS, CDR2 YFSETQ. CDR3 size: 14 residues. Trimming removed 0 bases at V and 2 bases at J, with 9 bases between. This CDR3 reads CASSLDRFTYEQYF. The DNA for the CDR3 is TGCGCCAGCAGCTTGGATAGATTTACCTACGAGCAGTACTTC.

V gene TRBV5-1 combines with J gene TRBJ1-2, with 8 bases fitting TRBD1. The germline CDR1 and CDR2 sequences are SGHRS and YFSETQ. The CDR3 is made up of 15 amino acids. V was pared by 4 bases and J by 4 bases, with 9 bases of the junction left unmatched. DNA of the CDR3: TGCGCCAGCAGCCCGGATGGACAGGGTCCCTATGGCTACACCTTC. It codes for CASSPDGQGPYGYTF.

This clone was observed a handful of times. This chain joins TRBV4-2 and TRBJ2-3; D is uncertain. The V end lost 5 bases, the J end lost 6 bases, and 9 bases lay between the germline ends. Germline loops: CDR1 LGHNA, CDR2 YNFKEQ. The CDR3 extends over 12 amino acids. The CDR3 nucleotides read TGTGCCAGCAGCTCGAGGTCTGATACGCAGTATTTT. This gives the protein CASSSRSDTQYF.

CDR3 nucleotides: TGCGCCAGCCGGACTAGCGGGCGAGCAAATGAGCAGTTCTTC. This encodes CASRTSGRANEQFF. V is TRBV5-1 and J is TRBJ2-1, with TRBD2 matching over 11 bases. CDR3 length: 14 amino acids. The V segment lost 7 bases and the J segment 7 bases; nucleotides outside the gene matches: 7. The V gene's germline CDR1 is SGHRS and CDR2 YFSETQ.

Here the CDR3 reads CASSPQQQGAQHF. Here the CDR3 DNA reads TGTGCCAGCAGTCCTCAACAACAGGGGGCCCAGCATTTT. The rearrangement joins TRBV7-2 to TRBJ1-5; TRBD1 matches at 8 bases. Germline V gene sequence: CDR1 SGHTA, CDR2 FQGNSA. The CDR3 consists of 13 residues. V lost 6 bases and J lost 11; bases outside the gene matches: 9.

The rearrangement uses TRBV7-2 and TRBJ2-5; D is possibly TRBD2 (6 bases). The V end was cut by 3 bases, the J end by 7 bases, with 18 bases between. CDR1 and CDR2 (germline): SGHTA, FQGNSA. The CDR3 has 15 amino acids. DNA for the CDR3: TGTGCCAGCAGCTTGGGCGGGGCAGCAAGAGCGACCCAGTACTTC. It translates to CASSLGGAARATQYF.

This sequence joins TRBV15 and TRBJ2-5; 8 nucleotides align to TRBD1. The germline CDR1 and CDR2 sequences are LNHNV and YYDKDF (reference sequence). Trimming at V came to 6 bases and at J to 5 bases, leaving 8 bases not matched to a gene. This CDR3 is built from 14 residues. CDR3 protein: CATSMDRAAETQYF. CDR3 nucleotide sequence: TGTGCCACCAGTATGGACAGGGCGGCGGAGACCCAGTACTTC. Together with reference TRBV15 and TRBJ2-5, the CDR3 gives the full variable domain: DAMVIQNPRYQVTQFGKPVTLSCSQTLNHNVMYWYQQKSSQAPKLLFHYYDKDFNNEADTPDNFQSRRPNTSFCFLDIRSPGLGDTAMYLCATSMDRAAETQYFGPGTRLLVL.

Written as DNA, the CDR3 is TGTGCCACCAGTGATTTGCCGGGTTACAGGGGAAACACCGGGGAGCTGTTTTTT. Translating gives CATSDLPGYRGNTGELFF. V gene TRBV24-1 combines with J gene TRBJ2-2; the match to TRBD1 covers 7 bases. Germline assignment: CDR1 KGHDR and CDR2 SFDVKD. This CDR3 spans 18 amino acids. The V gene end was trimmed by 0 bases and the J gene end by 2 bases; junction bases not matched to a gene: 8.